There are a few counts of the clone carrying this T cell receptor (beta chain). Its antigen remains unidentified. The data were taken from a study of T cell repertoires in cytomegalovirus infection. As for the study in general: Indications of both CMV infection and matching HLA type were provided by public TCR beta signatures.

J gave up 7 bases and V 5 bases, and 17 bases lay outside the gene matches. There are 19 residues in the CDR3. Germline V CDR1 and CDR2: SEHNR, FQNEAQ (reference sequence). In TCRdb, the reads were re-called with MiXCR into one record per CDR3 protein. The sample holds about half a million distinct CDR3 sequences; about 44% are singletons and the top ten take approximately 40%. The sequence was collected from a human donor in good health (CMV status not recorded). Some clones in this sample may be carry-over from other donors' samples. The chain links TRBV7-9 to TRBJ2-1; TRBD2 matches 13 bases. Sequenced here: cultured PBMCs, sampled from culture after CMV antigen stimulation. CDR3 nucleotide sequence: TGTGCCAGCAGCCCCGGACTAGCGGGAGTTACTTTGGGGGTGAATGAGCAGTTCTTC. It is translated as CASSPGLAGVTLGVNEQFF. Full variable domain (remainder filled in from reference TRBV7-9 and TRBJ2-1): DTGVSQNPRHKITKRGQNVTFRCDPISEHNRLYWYRQTLGQGPEFLTYFQNEAQLEKSRLLSDRFSAERPKGSFSTLEIQRTEQGDSAMYLCASSPGLAGVTLGVNEQFFGPGTRLTVL.